These 6 T cell receptor beta chains were all obtained from the same sample, sequenced in a study of beta chain features in type 1 diabetes. The study reverse transcribed the entire isolated RNA, so it sequenced expressed TCRB transcripts. TCRdb keeps only in-frame clones here, not all; method: immunoSEQ multiplex PCR. Of more than 100,000 clones in the sample, around 8.8% were seen once. No antigen is known for these receptors. Whole-study results and caveats: Moderately but significantly shorter TCRB CDR3s were found in Type 1 diabetes patients in all four CD4+ subsets.

Material for sequencing was central memory CD4+ T cells from blood. These receptors were collected from a man aged 25 to 40 with type 1 diabetes.

This chain joins TRBV2 and TRBJ1-1, with D possibly TRBD1 on 5 matching bases. This CDR3 is 14 amino acids long. Between the trimmed V and J ends, which lost 5 bases and 4 bases, there was a span of 14 bases. Per germline, CDR1 SNHLY and CDR2 FYNNEI. Here the CDR3 DNA reads TGTGCCAGCAGTCTGACAGATTTGGGCACTGAAGCTTTCTTT. It codes for CASSLTDLGTEAFF.

This clone was detected a few times. The chain couples TRBV5-6 to TRBJ2-5, with 8 bases identical to TRBD2. This CDR3 comprises 17 residues. The junction had 16 bases not matched to a gene; V was cut back by 4 bases and J by 5 bases. The germline CDR1 and CDR2 sequences are SGHDT and YYEEEE. The CDR3 reads CASSPRGLAGRGETQYF. The CDR3 nucleotides read TGTGCCAGCAGCCCCCGTGGACTAGCAGGGCGAGGGGAGACCCAGTACTTC.

This clone was detected only a few times. V is TRBV29-1 and J is TRBJ2-3; TRBD2 matches at 12 bases. The CDR3 loop spans 15 amino acids. Germline V CDR1 and CDR2: SQVTM, ANQGSEA. The ends lost 5 bases at V and 0 bases at J; junction bases unmatched: 3. CDR3 in DNA: TGCAGCGTTTCTGGGACTAGCGGGAGCACAGATACGCAGTATTTT. Translated: CSVSGTSGSTDTQYF.

This clone came up a few times. J is TRBJ1-5 and V is TRBV30; D is possibly TRBD1 (5 bases). Germline V gene sequence: CDR1 GTSNPN, CDR2 SVGIG (reference sequence). Trimming stripped 5 bases from V and 6 bases from J, with 14 bases between. The CDR3 is made up of 13 amino acids. The CDR3 DNA reads TGTGCCTGGGGTGAGACAGATGGTCAGCCCCAGCATTTT. Its translation is CAWGETDGQPQHF.

This clone was counted a few times. The rearrangement uses TRBV2 and TRBJ2-1; D not resolved. Germline V lookup: CDR1 SNHLY, CDR2 FYNNEI. V shed 5 bases and J shed 0 bases, with 5 bases lying between them. There are 13 residues in the CDR3. The CDR3 protein is CASSSNSYNEQFF. The CDR3 region has the DNA TGTGCCAGCAGTTCAAACTCCTACAATGAGCAGTTCTTC.

Only a few counts were recorded for this clone. The gene calls are TRBV10-3 and TRBJ1-2, with a possible D match to TRBD1 (5 bases). CDR1 and CDR2 from the germline V gene are ENHRY and SYGVKD. The germline V and J ends were trimmed by 8 bases and 7 bases, with 11 bases remaining between them. CDR3 size: 11 residues. The CDR3: CAIGGSGGYTF. The CDR3 DNA follows: TGTGCCATCGGGGGGTCCGGTGGCTACACCTTC.